This TCR beta chain was found in a study of identical twins. V was clipped by 11 bases and J by 4 bases; unmatched bases: 12. The CDR3 is 14 amino acids. MiXCR, run by TCRdb on the 5' RACE reads, gives a single entry per CDR3 protein. The repertoire holds under 900,000 distinct CDR3 sequences, with 9% to 15% as singletons. The data also belong to a second study, concerning yellow fever vaccine responses in identical twins.

The sequencing sample was made of PBMCs. This sequence originates from a woman between 18 and 29 years old in good health. This chain joins TRBV12-3 or TRBV12-4 and TRBJ2-3, with TRBD2 identical over 7 bases. The CDR3 sequence: CAVRGTSEADTQYF. The CDR3 DNA reads TGTGCCGTTAGGGGTACTAGCGAGGCAGATACGCAGTATTTT.